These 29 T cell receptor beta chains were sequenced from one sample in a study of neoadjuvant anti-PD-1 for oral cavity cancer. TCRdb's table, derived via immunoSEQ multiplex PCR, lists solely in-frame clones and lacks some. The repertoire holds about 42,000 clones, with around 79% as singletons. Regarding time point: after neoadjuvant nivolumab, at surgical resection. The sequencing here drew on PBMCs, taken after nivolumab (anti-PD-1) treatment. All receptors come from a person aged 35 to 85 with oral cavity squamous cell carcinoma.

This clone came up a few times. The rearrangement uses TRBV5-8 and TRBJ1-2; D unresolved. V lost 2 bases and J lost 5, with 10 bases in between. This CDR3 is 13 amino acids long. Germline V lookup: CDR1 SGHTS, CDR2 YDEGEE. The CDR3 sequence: CASSFDSDYGYTF. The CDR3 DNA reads TGTGCCAGCAGCTTCGATTCTGATTATGGCTACACCTTC.

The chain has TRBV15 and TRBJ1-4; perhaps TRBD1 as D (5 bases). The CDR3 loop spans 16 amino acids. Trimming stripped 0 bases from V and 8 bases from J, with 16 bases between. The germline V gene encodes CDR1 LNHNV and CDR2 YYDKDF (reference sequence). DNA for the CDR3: TGTGCCACCAGCAGAGAAGGAGGGGTAGTCTTGGAAAAACTGTTTTTT. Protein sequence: CATSREGGVVLEKLFF.

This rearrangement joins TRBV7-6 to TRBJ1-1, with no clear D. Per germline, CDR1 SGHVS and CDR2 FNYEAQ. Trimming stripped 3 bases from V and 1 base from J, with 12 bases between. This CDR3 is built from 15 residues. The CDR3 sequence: CASSFYAAQNTEAFF. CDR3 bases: TGTGCCAGCAGCTTTTATGCAGCCCAGAACACTGAAGCTTTCTTT.

CDR3 sequence: CASSPIATSTDTQYF. CDR3 sequence (DNA): TGTGCCAGCAGCCCTATAGCGACTAGCACAGATACGCAGTATTTT. The chain combines TRBV9 with TRBJ2-3, with D possibly being TRBD2 (5 bases). CDR3 length equals 15 residues. Germline loops: CDR1 SGDLS, CDR2 YYNGEE. V was shortened by 4 bases and J by 0 bases, with 12 bases between the two germline ends.

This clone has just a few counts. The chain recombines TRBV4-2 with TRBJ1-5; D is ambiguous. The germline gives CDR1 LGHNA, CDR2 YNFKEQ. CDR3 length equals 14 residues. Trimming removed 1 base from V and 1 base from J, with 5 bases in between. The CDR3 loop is CASSQGDSNQPQHF. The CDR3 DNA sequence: TGTGCCAGCAGCCAAGGAGACAGCAATCAGCCCCAGCATTTT.

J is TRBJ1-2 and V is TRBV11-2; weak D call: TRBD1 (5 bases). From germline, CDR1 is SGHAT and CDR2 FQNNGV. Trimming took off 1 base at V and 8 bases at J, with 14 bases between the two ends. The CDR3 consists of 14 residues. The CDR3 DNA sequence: TGTGCCAGCAGCTTAGGAGCAGGGTCCTACGGCTACACCTTC. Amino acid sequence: CASSLGAGSYGYTF.

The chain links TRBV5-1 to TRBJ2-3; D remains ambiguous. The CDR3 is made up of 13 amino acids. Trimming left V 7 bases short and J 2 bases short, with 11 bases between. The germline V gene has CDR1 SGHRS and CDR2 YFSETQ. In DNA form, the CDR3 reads TGCGCCAGCGGGGAAGTCAACACAGATACGCAGTATTTT. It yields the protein CASGEVNTDTQYF.

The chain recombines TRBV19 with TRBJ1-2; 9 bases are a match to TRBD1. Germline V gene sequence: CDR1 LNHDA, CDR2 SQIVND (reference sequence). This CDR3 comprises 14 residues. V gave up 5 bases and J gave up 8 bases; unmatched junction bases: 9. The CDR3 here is CASSLLQGARGYTF. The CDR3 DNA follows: TGTGCCAGTAGTCTCTTACAGGGGGCGCGAGGCTACACCTTC.

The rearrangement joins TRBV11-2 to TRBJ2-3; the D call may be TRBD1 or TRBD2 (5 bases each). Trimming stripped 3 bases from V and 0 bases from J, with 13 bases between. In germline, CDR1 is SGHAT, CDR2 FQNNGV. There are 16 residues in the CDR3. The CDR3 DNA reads TGTGCCAGCAGCTTTAGAGGGGTGACGAGCACAGATACGCAGTATTTT. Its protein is CASSFRGVTSTDTQYF.

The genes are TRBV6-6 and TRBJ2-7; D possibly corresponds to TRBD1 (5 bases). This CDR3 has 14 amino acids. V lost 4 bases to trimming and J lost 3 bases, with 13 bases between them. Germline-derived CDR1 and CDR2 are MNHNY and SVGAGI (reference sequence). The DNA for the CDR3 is TGTGCCAGCAGTTCCACAGTAGGGGTCTACGAGCAGTACTTC. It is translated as CASSSTVGVYEQYF.

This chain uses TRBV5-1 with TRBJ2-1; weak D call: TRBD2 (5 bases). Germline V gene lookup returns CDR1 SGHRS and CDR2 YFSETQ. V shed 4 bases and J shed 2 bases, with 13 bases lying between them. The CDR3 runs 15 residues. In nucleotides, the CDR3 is TGCGCCAGCAGCCACCTCACCGGGACCTACAATGAGCAGTTCTTC. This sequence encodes CASSHLTGTYNEQFF.

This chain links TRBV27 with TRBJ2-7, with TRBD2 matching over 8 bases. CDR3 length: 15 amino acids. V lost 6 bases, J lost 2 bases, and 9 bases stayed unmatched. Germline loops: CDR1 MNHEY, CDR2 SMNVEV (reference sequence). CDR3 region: CASRSGREGTYEQYF. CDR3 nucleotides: TGTGCCAGCAGATCGGGACGGGAGGGAACCTACGAGCAGTACTTC.

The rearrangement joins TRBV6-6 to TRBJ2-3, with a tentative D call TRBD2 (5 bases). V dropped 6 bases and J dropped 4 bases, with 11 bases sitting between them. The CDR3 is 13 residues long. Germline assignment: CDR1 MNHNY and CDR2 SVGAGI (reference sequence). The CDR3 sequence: CASSPLGPDTQYF. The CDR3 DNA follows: TGTGCCAGCAGCCCACTAGGGCCAGATACGCAGTATTTT.

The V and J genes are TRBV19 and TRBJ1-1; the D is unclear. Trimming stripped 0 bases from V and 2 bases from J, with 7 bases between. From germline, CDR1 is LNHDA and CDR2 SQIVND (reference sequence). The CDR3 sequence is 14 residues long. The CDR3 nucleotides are TGTGCCAGTAGTATAGATACGATTAACACTGAAGCTTTCTTT. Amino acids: CASSIDTINTEAFF.

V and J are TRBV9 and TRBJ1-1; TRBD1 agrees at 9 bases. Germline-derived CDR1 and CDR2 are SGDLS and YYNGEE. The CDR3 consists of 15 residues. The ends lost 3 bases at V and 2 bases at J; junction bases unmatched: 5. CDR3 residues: CASSENRGQNTEAFF. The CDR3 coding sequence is TGTGCCAGCAGCGAAAACAGGGGGCAAAACACTGAAGCTTTCTTT.

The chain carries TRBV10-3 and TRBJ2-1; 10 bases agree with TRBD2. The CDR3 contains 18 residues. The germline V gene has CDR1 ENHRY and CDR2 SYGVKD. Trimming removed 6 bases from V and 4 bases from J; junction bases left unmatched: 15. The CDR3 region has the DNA TGTGCCATCAGCCATGATGAAAAAAGCGGGGGGGAATACAATGAGCAGTTCTTC. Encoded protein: CAISHDEKSGGEYNEQFF.

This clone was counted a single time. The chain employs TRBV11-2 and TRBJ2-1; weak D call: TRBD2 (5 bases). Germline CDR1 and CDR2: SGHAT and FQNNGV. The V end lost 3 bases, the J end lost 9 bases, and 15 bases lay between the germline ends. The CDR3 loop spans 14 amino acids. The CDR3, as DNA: TGTGCCAGCAGCTTCAAAACTAGTGGGGTTGAGCAGTTCTTC. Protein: CASSFKTSGVEQFF.

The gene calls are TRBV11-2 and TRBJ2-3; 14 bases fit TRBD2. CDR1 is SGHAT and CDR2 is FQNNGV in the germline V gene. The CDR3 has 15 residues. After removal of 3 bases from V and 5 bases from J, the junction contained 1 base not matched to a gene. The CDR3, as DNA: TGTGCCAGCAGCTTCGGACTAGCGGGAGGAGATACGCAGTATTTT. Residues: CASSFGLAGGDTQYF.

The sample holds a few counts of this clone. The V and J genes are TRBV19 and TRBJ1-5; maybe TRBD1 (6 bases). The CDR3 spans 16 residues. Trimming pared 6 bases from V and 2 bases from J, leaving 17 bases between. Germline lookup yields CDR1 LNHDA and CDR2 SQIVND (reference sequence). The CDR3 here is CASRGFTGIGNQPQHF. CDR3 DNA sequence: TGTGCCAGTAGGGGGTTCACAGGGATAGGCAATCAGCCCCAGCATTTT.

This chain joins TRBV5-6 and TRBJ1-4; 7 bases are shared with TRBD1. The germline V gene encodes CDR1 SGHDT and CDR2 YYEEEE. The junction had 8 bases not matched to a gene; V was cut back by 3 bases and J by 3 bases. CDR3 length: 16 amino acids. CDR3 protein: CASSSKTGTANEKLFF. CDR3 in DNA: TGTGCCAGCAGCTCCAAGACAGGGACAGCTAATGAAAAACTGTTTTTT.

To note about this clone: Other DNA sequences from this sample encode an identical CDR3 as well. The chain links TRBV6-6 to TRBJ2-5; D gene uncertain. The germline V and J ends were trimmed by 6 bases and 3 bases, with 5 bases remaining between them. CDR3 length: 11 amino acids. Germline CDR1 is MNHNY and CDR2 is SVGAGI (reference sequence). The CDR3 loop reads CASSPKETQYF. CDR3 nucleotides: TGTGCCAGCAGCCCCAAAGAGACCCAGTACTTC.

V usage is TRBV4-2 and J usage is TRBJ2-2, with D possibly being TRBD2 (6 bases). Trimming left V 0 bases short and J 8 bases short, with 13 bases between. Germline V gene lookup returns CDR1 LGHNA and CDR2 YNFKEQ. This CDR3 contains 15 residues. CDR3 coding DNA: TGTGCCAGCAGCCAAGATGGAGGGTTTGAGGGGGAGCTGTTTTTT. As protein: CASSQDGGFEGELFF.

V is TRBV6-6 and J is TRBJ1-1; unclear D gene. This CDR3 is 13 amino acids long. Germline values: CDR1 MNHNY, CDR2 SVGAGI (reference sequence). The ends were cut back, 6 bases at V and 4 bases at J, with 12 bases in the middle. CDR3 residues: CASRVKGSTEAFF. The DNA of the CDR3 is TGTGCCAGCAGAGTAAAAGGGAGCACTGAAGCTTTCTTT.

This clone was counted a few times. CDR3 residues: CASDNTGVRGGYTF. The DNA for the CDR3 is TGTGCCAGCGATAACACTGGGGTACGAGGAGGCTACACCTTC. The J gene is TRBJ1-2, the V gene TRBV19; D not certain. V gave up 9 bases and J gave up 8 bases, with 22 bases separating them. Germline CDR1 LNHDA, CDR2 SQIVND (reference sequence). The CDR3 length is 14 residues.

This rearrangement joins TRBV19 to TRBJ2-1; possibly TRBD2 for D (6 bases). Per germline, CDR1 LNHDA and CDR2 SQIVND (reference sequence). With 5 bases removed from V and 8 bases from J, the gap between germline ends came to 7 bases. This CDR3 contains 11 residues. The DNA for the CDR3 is TGTGCCAGTAGTTCTAGCGATGAGCAGTTCTTC. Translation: CASSSSDEQFF. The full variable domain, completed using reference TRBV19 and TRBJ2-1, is DGGITQSPKYLFRKEGQNVTLSCEQNLNHDAMYWYRQDPGQGLRLIYYSQIVNDFQKGDIAEGYSVSREKKESFPLTVTSAQKNPTAFYLCASSSSDEQFFGPGTRLTVL.

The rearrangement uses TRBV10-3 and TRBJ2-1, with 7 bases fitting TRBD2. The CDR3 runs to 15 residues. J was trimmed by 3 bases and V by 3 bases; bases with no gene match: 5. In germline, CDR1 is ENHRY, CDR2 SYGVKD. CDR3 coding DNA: TGTGCCATCAGTGATACCGGGACTATCTACAATGAGCAGTTCTTC. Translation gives CAISDTGTIYNEQFF.

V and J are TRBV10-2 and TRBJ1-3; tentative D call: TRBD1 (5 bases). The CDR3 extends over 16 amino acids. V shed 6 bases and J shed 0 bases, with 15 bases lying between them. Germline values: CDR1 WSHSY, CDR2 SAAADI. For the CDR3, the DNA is TGCGCCAGCAGAGTCGGGGCTGGCGGCTCTGGAAACACCATATATTTT. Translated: CASRVGAGGSGNTIYF.

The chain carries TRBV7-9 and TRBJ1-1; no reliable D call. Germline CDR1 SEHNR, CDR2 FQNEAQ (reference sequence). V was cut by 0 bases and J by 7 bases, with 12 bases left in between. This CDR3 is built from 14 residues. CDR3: CASSLAGSKGEAFF. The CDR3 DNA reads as TGTGCCAGCAGCTTAGCGGGGTCGAAGGGTGAAGCTTTCTTT.

The CDR3 protein is CASSPGGGSNQPQHF. The CDR3 nucleotides read TGTGCCAGCAGCCCCGGGGGGGGGAGCAATCAGCCCCAGCATTTT. The J gene is TRBJ1-5, the V gene TRBV7-2, with D perhaps matching TRBD1 (5 bases). Germline lookup yields CDR1 SGHTA and CDR2 FQGNSA. This CDR3 is built from 15 residues. V lost 5 bases to trimming and J lost 1 base, with 12 bases between them.